The 9 T cell receptor beta chains presented below share a single source sample, sequenced in a study of cytomegalovirus exposure and HLA in healthy donors. 60 Vbeta and 13 Jbeta primers were used in PCR. Some clones are missing from TCRdb's copy, which holds only in-frame ones; the method was immunoSEQ multiplex PCR. This table holds under 150,000 clones, 70% to 85% found once. Sequenced material: PBMCs. The origin of the receptors is a boy between 2 and 10 years old in good health and CMV-seronegative.

The genes are TRBV25-1 and TRBJ2-7, with D tentatively TRBD2 (6 bases). The CDR3 is 16 amino acids. V was shortened by 2 bases and J by 4 bases, with 18 bases between the two germline ends. The germline gives CDR1 MGHDK, CDR2 SYGVNS. CDR3 region: CASSEHGSAGWYEQYF. The CDR3 coding sequence is TGTGCCAGCAGTGAACACGGGTCGGCGGGGTGGTACGAGCAGTACTTC.

CDR3 DNA: TGCGCCAGCAGCTTGGCAGCGGGATACAATGAGCAGTTCTTC. This codes for CASSLAAGYNEQFF. This chain uses TRBV5-1 with TRBJ2-1; TRBD2 aligns across 7 bases. Germline CDR1 is SGHRS and CDR2 is YFSETQ. The CDR3 covers 14 residues. Unmatched junction bases numbered 1, after V lost 0 bases and J lost 4 bases.

The chain joins TRBV5-1 to TRBJ2-5; the D gene is possibly TRBD1 (6 bases). V was clipped by 1 base and J by 3 bases, with 7 bases between them. The CDR3 covers 13 residues. Germline V gene lookup returns CDR1 SGHRS and CDR2 YFSETQ. The CDR3 spells CASSLRGKETQYF. Written as DNA, the CDR3 is TGCGCCAGCAGCTTGAGGGGGAAAGAGACCCAGTACTTC.

This clone was picked up one time. CDR3 sequence (DNA): TGTGCCTGGACCACACGGCGGAATGGCTACACCTTC. Protein: CAWTTRRNGYTF. The V gene is TRBV30, the J gene TRBJ1-2, with no clear D. The CDR3 extends over 12 amino acids. Trimming cost V 4 bases and J 6 bases, with 12 bases left between them. CDR1 GTSNPN and CDR2 SVGIG come from the germline V gene (reference sequence). The full variable domain, in which reference TRBV30 and TRBJ1-2 provide the parts outside the CDR3, is SQTIHQWPATLVQPVGSPLSLECTVEGTSNPNLYWYRQAAGRGLQLLFYSVGIGQISSEVPQNLSASRPQDRQFILSSKKLLLSDSGFYLCAWTTRRNGYTFGSGTRLTVV.

This sequence joins TRBV7-2 and TRBJ1-1; D is perhaps TRBD1 (5 bases). Per the germline V gene, CDR1 is SGHTA and CDR2 is FQGNSA. The V end lost 4 bases, the J end lost 0 bases, and 12 bases lay between the germline ends. This CDR3 is 15 amino acids long. CDR3 coding DNA: TGTGCCAGCAGCTCAGGCGGGACCATGAACACTGAAGCTTTCTTT. This sequence encodes CASSSGGTMNTEAFF.

The V gene is TRBV11-2, the J gene TRBJ2-1; 7 bases agree with TRBD2. Looked up from germline, CDR1 is SGHAT and CDR2 is FQNNGV. J lost 2 bases, V lost 4 bases, and 17 bases had no gene match. There are 19 residues in the CDR3. The CDR3: CASSSSLAAALLTYNEQFF. The CDR3 bases are TGTGCCAGCAGCTCTTCTCTAGCGGCCGCCCTTCTAACCTACAATGAGCAGTTCTTC.

V usage is TRBV7-9 and J usage is TRBJ1-1; D ambiguous. This CDR3 has 13 residues. Trimming shortened V by 3 bases and J by 6 bases, and 11 bases separated the two germline ends. CDR1 is SEHNR, CDR2 FQNEAQ, per germline (reference sequence). DNA for the CDR3: TGTGCCAGCAGCTTCCTAGGAGGTGCTGAAGCTTTCTTT. Protein product: CASSFLGGAEAFF.

Only one count was recorded for this clone. The chain recombines TRBV5-8 with TRBJ1-6; the D is unclear. Trimming removed 3 bases at V and 4 bases at J, with 11 bases between. The CDR3 sequence is 15 residues long. Germline V CDR1 and CDR2: SGHTS, YDEGEE. CDR3 loop: CASSSAPTYNSPLHF. The CDR3 DNA reads TGTGCCAGCAGCTCCGCACCTACTTATAATTCACCCCTCCACTTT.

This sequence joins TRBV7-6 and TRBJ1-1; D is ambiguous. There are 14 residues in the CDR3. Between the trimmed V and J ends, which lost 3 bases and 4 bases, there was a span of 12 bases. In germline, CDR1 is SGHVS, CDR2 FNYEAQ. This chain's CDR3 is CASSFSGKATEAFF. The CDR3 DNA is TGTGCCAGCAGCTTCAGCGGCAAGGCCACTGAAGCTTTCTTT.